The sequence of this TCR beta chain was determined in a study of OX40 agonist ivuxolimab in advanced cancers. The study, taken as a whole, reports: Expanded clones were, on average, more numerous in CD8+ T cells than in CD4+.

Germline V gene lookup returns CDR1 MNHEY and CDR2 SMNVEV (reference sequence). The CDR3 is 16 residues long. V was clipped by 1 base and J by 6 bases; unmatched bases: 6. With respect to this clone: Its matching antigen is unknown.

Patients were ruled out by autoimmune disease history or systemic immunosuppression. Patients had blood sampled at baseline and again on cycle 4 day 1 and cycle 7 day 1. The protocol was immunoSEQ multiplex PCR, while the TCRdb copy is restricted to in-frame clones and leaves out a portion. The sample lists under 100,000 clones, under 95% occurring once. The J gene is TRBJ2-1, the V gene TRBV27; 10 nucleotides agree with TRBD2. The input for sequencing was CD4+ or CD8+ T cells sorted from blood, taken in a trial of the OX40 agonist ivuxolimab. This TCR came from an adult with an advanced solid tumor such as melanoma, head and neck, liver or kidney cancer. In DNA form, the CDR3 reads TGTGCCAGCAGTTTATTCTTAGCGGGGGGTGGCAATGAGCAGTTCTTC. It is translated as CASSLFLAGGGNEQFF.